Each of the 4 T cell receptor beta chains below was sequenced from the same sample in a study of CD8 T cells in Susac syndrome. With random hexamers, reverse transcription was performed on about 0.5 to 1 ug of RNA. One entry per CDR3 protein, called by TCRdb with MiXCR from the immunoSEQ multiplex PCR reads. The repertoire includes under 250,000 distinct CDR3 sequences, approximately 92% of them detected once, and around 0.07% sits in the top ten. Sequenced input: CD4+ T cells from PBMCs. Source of these receptors: a human donor with multiple sclerosis.

V and J are TRBV5-1 and TRBJ1-2; 7 bases map to TRBD1. V lost 1 base, J lost 4 bases, and 4 bases stayed unmatched. CDR3 length: 14 residues. Germline CDR1 is SGHRS and CDR2 is YFSETQ. The CDR3 here is CASSLLGQFYGYTF. In DNA form, the CDR3 reads TGCGCCAGCAGCTTGTTGGGACAGTTCTATGGCTACACCTTC.

This sequence joins TRBV6-5 and TRBJ1-6, with 7 positions matching TRBD1. J gave up 0 bases and V 3 bases, and 5 bases lay outside the gene matches. This CDR3 has 17 residues. CDR1 is MNHEY, CDR2 SVGAGI, per germline. The CDR3 DNA sequence: TGTGCCAGCAGTTATGAGGGGGACAGCTCCTATAATTCACCCCTCCACTTT. Translated, it gives CASSYEGDSSYNSPLHF.

The chain joins TRBV7-9 to TRBJ2-2, with D hard to call. This CDR3 is 13 amino acids long. Germline assignment: CDR1 SEHNR and CDR2 FQNEAQ (reference sequence). V was trimmed by 2 bases and J by 1 base, leaving 2 bases between them. CDR3 sequence reads: CASSLLNTGELFF. Written as DNA, the CDR3 is TGTGCCAGCAGCTTATTGAACACCGGGGAGCTGTTTTTT. Combining the CDR3 with reference TRBV7-9 and TRBJ2-2 gives the whole variable domain DTGVSQNPRHKITKRGQNVTFRCDPISEHNRLYWYRQTLGQGPEFLTYFQNEAQLEKSRLLSDRFSAERPKGSFSTLEIQRTEQGDSAMYLCASSLLNTGELFFGEGSRLTVL.

The chain joins TRBV6-1 to TRBJ2-6, with D possibly TRBD2 on 6 matching bases. The CDR3 has 16 residues. Germline V CDR1 and CDR2: MNHNS, SASEGT. The V end was cut by 0 bases, the J end by 0 bases, with 6 bases between. The CDR3 reads CASSEASGSGANVLTF. The CDR3, as DNA: TGTGCCAGCAGTGAAGCTAGCGGCTCTGGGGCCAACGTCCTGACTTTC.